These 25 T cell receptor beta chains originate from one sample sequenced in a study of T cell responses to AZD1222 COVID-19 vaccine. Measured with immunoSEQ multiplex PCR; TCRdb has only the in-frame clones, and not every one. Of 120,000 or so clones in the sample, roughly 92% were seen once. The sequences come from peripheral blood, collected 28 days after the second AZD1222 dose. The receptor set was obtained from an adult who received the AZD1222 COVID-19 vaccine.

The CDR3 loop is CASSLLGNSGEQYF. The CDR3 DNA is TGCGCCAGCAGCTTGTTGGGTAACTCGGGAGAGCAGTACTTC. J is TRBJ2-7 and V is TRBV5-1; D is possibly TRBD2 (5 bases). This CDR3 is 14 amino acids long. V dropped 1 base and J dropped 7 bases, with 15 bases sitting between them. From germline, CDR1 is SGHRS and CDR2 YFSETQ.

This clone came up many times. This chain joins TRBV23-1 and TRBJ1-1; possibly TRBD1 for D (5 bases). TRBV23-1 is placed among ORFs of uncertain function. The CDR3 spans 14 residues. With 10 bases removed from V and 0 bases from J, the gap between germline ends came to 15 bases. The CDR3 region is CAIRKTEMNTEAFF. The CDR3 DNA sequence: TGCGCCATCAGGAAGACAGAAATGAACACTGAAGCTTTCTTT.

V is TRBV18 and J is TRBJ2-3; 10 bases agree with TRBD2. The V gene's germline CDR1 is KGHSH and CDR2 LQKENI. The trim removed 3 bases at V and 4 bases at J, leaving 7 bases unmatched. The CDR3 sequence is 16 residues long. The chain's CDR3 is CASSPNSGGAADTQYF. The CDR3 DNA reads as TGTGCCAGCTCACCTAACAGCGGGGGGGCTGCAGATACGCAGTATTTT.

The J gene is TRBJ1-2, the V gene TRBV4-2; D gene unclear. The CDR3 length is 18 residues. The germline V gene encodes CDR1 LGHNA and CDR2 YNFKEQ. V dropped 3 bases and J dropped 4 bases, with 24 bases sitting between them. The CDR3 coding sequence is TGTGCCAGCAGCCAGCCTCTGGGCTCCGCCCGGGTGGTCTATGGCTACACCTTC. Translated: CASSQPLGSARVVYGYTF.

The V and J genes are TRBV2 and TRBJ1-5; D may be TRBD1 (6 bases). The germline V gene encodes CDR1 SNHLY and CDR2 FYNNEI. CDR3 length: 13 amino acids. Trimming stripped 1 base from V and 7 bases from J, with 8 bases between. CDR3 in DNA: TGTGCCAGCAGTGAAGACAGGGCACAGCCCCAGCATTTT. It specifies CASSEDRAQPQHF.

J is TRBJ1-1 and V is TRBV6-5, with D possibly TRBD1 on 5 matching bases. The germline V gene encodes CDR1 MNHEY and CDR2 SVGAGI. There are 15 residues in the CDR3. Trimming removed 3 bases at V and 0 bases at J, with 11 bases between. The CDR3: CASSYTGTVNTEAFF. In nucleotides, the CDR3 is TGTGCCAGCAGTTATACCGGGACGGTGAACACTGAAGCTTTCTTT.

The chain joins TRBV28 to TRBJ1-6, with 7 positions matching TRBD1. V gave up 7 bases and J gave up 6 bases; unmatched junction bases: 9. CDR1 is MDHEN, CDR2 SYDVKM, per germline. This CDR3 contains 15 residues. In DNA form, the CDR3 reads TGTGCCAGCAATATACAGGGGAACGGTAATTCACCCCTCCACTTT. Translation gives CASNIQGNGNSPLHF.

This clone was counted a single time. Different DNA sequences within this sample yield the same CDR3. The rearrangement joins TRBV18 to TRBJ2-5; 7 bases fit TRBD1. The V and J ends lost 3 bases and 3 bases, in that order; junction bases with no gene match: 1. Per the germline V gene, CDR1 is KGHSH and CDR2 is LQKENI. The CDR3 has 13 residues. CDR3 residues: CASSPGTEETQYF. DNA of the CDR3: TGTGCCAGCTCACCCGGGACAGAAGAGACCCAGTACTTC.

This chain links TRBV7-2 with TRBJ1-5, with TRBD1 identical over 7 bases. The CDR3 totals 14 residues. With V trimmed by 3 bases and J by 7 bases, 6 bases remained unmatched. The germline V gene encodes CDR1 SGHTA and CDR2 FQGNSA. CDR3 in DNA: TGTGCCAGCAGCTTCCAGGGGGGGGACCAGCCCCAGCATTTT. Amino acid sequence: CASSFQGGDQPQHF.

The chain joins TRBV7-2 to TRBJ2-3, with TRBD2 matching over 12 bases. V lost 6 bases and J lost 0; bases outside the gene matches: 7. The CDR3 spans 17 residues. The V gene's germline CDR1 is SGHTA and CDR2 FQGNSA. The CDR3 bases are TGTGCCAGCAGACCTAGCGGGGGGGCCTCTAGCACAGATACGCAGTATTTT. This encodes CASRPSGGASSTDTQYF.

The chain recombines TRBV30 with TRBJ1-2; D is uncertain. The CDR3 spans 13 residues. V lost 5 bases to trimming and J lost 4 bases, with 14 bases between them. The V gene's germline CDR1 is GTSNPN and CDR2 SVGIG (reference sequence). The CDR3 here is CAWRRVGGYGYTF. The CDR3 nucleotides read TGTGCCTGGCGAAGGGTCGGTGGCTATGGCTACACCTTC.

The chain's CDR3 is CASSRNAGSHNEQFF. DNA of the CDR3: TGTGCCAGCTCACGGAATGCCGGGAGCCACAATGAGCAGTTCTTC. The genes are TRBV18 and TRBJ2-1; possible D gene TRBD2, 6 bases. CDR1 is KGHSH and CDR2 is LQKENI in the germline V gene. Trimming shortened V by 4 bases and J by 5 bases, and 15 bases separated the two germline ends. The CDR3 is 15 residues long.

The rearrangement joins TRBV6-4 to TRBJ1-1, with a weak D call TRBD1 (6 bases). V shed 4 bases and J shed 6 bases, with 24 bases lying between them. The germline V gene encodes CDR1 MRHNA and CDR2 SNTAGT. CDR3 length equals 17 residues. The CDR3: CASSGPGGERRTAEAFF. CDR3 DNA: TGTGCCAGCAGTGGGCCCGGGGGCGAACGGCGAACCGCTGAAGCTTTCTTT.

This chain connects TRBV7-9 to TRBJ1-5; 7 bases match TRBD1. CDR3 length: 14 amino acids. The junction had 5 bases not matched to a gene; V was cut back by 4 bases and J by 5 bases. Germline V gives CDR1 SEHNR, CDR2 FQNEAQ (reference sequence). The CDR3 spells CASSSDRAYQPQHF. The DNA of the CDR3 is TGTGCCAGCAGCTCCGACAGGGCCTATCAGCCCCAGCATTTT.

This clone was recorded only once. The V gene is TRBV10-1, the J gene TRBJ2-5, with 10 bases matching TRBD2. The CDR3 length is 15 residues. Germline V gives CDR1 WNHNN, CDR2 SYGVQD (reference sequence). The trim removed 7 bases at V and 4 bases at J, leaving 9 bases unmatched. This CDR3 reads CASTQAGGPGETQYF. CDR3 coding DNA: TGCGCCAGCACTCAAGCGGGGGGGCCCGGAGAGACCCAGTACTTC.

This clone was recorded only once. The chain joins TRBV6-2 or TRBV6-3 to TRBJ1-5; D possibly corresponds to TRBD1 (5 bases). Trimming left V 0 bases short and J 6 bases short, with 9 bases between. This CDR3 is built from 14 residues. The germline V gene encodes CDR1 MNHEY and CDR2 SVGEGT. The CDR3 sequence: CASSYSRGVQPQHF. The CDR3 DNA is TGTGCCAGCAGTTACTCGAGAGGGGTTCAGCCCCAGCATTTT.

V and J are TRBV3-1 (or the pseudogene TRBV3-2) and TRBJ2-7; D is unclear. The CDR3 sequence is 13 residues long. Germline loops: CDR1 LGHDT, CDR2 YNNKEL (reference sequence). V was cut by 2 bases and J by 9 bases, with 14 bases left in between. DNA for the CDR3: TGTGCCAGCAGCCAACAAAGCGCCGCGGTGCAGTACTTC. It is translated as CASSQQSAAVQYF.

The chain employs TRBV6-2 or TRBV6-3 and TRBJ2-2; the D gene is possibly TRBD2 (6 bases). This CDR3 contains 15 residues. The V end lost 5 bases, the J end lost 2 bases, and 12 bases lay between the germline ends. The germline V gene has CDR1 MNHEY and CDR2 SVGEGT. DNA of the CDR3: TGTGCCAGCAGTCGGCCCGGACTAAACACCGGGGAGCTGTTTTTT. This translates into CASSRPGLNTGELFF.

The gene calls are TRBV10-2 and TRBJ2-7; possible D gene TRBD1, 6 bases. This CDR3 spans 12 amino acids. Trimming shortened V by 4 bases and J by 3 bases, and 7 bases separated the two germline ends. Germline-derived CDR1 and CDR2 are WSHSY and SAAADI. For the CDR3, the DNA is TGCGCCAGCAGTGGGGACAACTACGAGCAGTACTTC. Protein: CASSGDNYEQYF.

This clone has a single count. V and J are TRBV19 and TRBJ1-1; 7 bases are shared with TRBD1. V dropped 5 bases and J dropped 3; count of bases not matched to a gene: 9. The CDR3 spans 15 residues. Germline CDR1 LNHDA, CDR2 SQIVND (reference sequence). The DNA of the CDR3 is TGTGCCAGTAGTGCCGGACAGGCCCCAGACACTGAAGCTTTCTTT. Translation: CASSAGQAPDTEAFF.

The V and J genes are TRBV7-3 and TRBJ2-1; D possibly corresponds to TRBD2 (6 bases). The CDR3 covers 12 residues. The ends were cut back, 4 bases at V and 9 bases at J, with 10 bases in the middle. In germline, CDR1 is SGHTA, CDR2 FQGTGA. The CDR3 reads CASSSPGGEQFF. CDR3 DNA sequence: TGTGCCAGCAGCTCCCCCGGGGGTGAGCAGTTCTTC.

This chain uses TRBV20-1 with TRBJ1-1, with D possibly being TRBD1 (5 bases). CDR1 and CDR2 from the germline V gene are DFQATT and SNEGSKA (reference sequence). V was shortened by 3 bases and J by 9 bases, with 11 bases between the two germline ends. The length of the CDR3 is 11 residues. The CDR3 bases are TGCAGTGCTAGCTCGGGGCCCCAAGCTTTCTTT. This encodes CSASSGPQAFF.

The chain uses TRBV7-9 and TRBJ2-2; D ambiguous. CDR3 length: 14 residues. The V end was cut by 3 bases, the J end by 3 bases, with 8 bases between. The germline CDR1 and CDR2 sequences are SEHNR and FQNEAQ (reference sequence). The CDR3 region is CASSLVRDTGELFF. The CDR3 nucleotides read TGTGCCAGCAGCTTGGTCCGAGACACCGGGGAGCTGTTTTTT.

The DNA of the CDR3 is TGTGCCACCCGGCCTTCCGTGGCGGATACGCAGTATTTT. This gives the protein CATRPSVADTQYF. This sequence joins TRBV24-1 and TRBJ2-3; unclear D gene. CDR3 length: 13 residues. V lost 9 bases and J 6 bases, leaving 15 bases between the germline ends. In germline, CDR1 is KGHDR, CDR2 SFDVKD.

This clone has a handful of counts. The chain has TRBV19 and TRBJ1-3; tentative D call: TRBD1 (5 bases). Trimming removed 8 bases at V and 4 bases at J, with 12 bases between. CDR1 and CDR2 (germline): LNHDA, SQIVND (reference sequence). This CDR3 has 13 residues. CDR3 residues: CASSPGFGNTIYF. The CDR3 DNA reads TGTGCCAGTTCCCCAGGGTTCGGAAACACCATATATTTT. Filled out from reference TRBV19 and TRBJ1-3, the complete variable domain reads DGGITQSPKYLFRKEGQNVTLSCEQNLNHDAMYWYRQDPGQGLRLIYYSQIVNDFQKGDIAEGYSVSREKKESFPLTVTSAQKNPTAFYLCASSPGFGNTIYFGEGSWLTVV.